This T cell receptor beta chain was captured in a study of PD-L1 blockade in urothelial cancer. Background on the study: Bladder-origin urothelial cancer in males covered about 90% of the 29 patients. Specimens of blood held a median count of roughly 130,000 T cells.

The sample's time point: peripheral blood 6 weeks after treatment start. A remark on this clone: Its antigen is currently unknown.

Some clones are missing from TCRdb's copy, which holds only in-frame ones; the method was immunoSEQ multiplex PCR. The table has around 69,000 clones, less than 95% seen once; the top ten hold roughly 0.9%. Overall study results and limits: Having blood TCR clonality under the median before treatment predicted better survival.

Trimming left V 5 bases short and J 2 bases short, with 8 bases between. CDR3 length: 13 amino acids. CDR1 and CDR2 (germline): LNHDA, SQIVND (reference sequence). Sequenced material: PBMCs, taken around atezolizumab (anti-PD-L1) treatment. The chain carries TRBV19 and TRBJ2-3; D is possibly TRBD2 (5 bases). The clonotype originates from a woman older than 75 with urothelial cancer. The CDR3 region has the DNA TGTGCCAGTAGTGGACTTATCACAGATACGCAGTATTTT. It encodes CASSGLITDTQYF.